This TCR beta chain was documented in a study of T cells in Graves' hyperthyroidism and ophthalmopathy. Overall study findings and caveats: Prediction of ophthalmopathy progression came a median around 6.1 months pre-onset.

This clonotype was picked up a small number of times. Antigen: not known. The CDR3 contains 14 residues. CDR1 MGHRA and CDR2 YSYEKL come from the germline V gene. Trimming took off 0 bases at V and 11 bases at J, with 11 bases between the two ends. The CDR3 regions of TCR beta were amplified from RNA transcripts. The TCR CDR3 was amplified in a first-round RT-PCR using the HTBI primer set. TCRdb analysed the multiplex PCR reads with MiXCR anew, one entry per CDR3 protein. The sample has hundreds of thousands of distinct CDR3 sequences, 38% seen once. Absent ophthalmopathy progression within 18 months defined stable Graves' hyperthyroidism. With a duration under 2 months, the hyperthyroidism was newly diagnosed in patients aged 18 to 65. Around 10 ml fresh peripheral blood yielded the PBMCs.

The receptor was isolated from a man aged 18 to 35 with Graves' hyperthyroidism. This chain uses TRBV4-1 with TRBJ1-6, with no clear D. The sequencing input was blood. CDR3 sequence reads: CASSQERSSTPLHF. In DNA, the CDR3 is TGCGCCAGCAGCCAAGAGCGGAGCTCCACACCCCTCCACTTT.